Listed below are T cell receptor beta chains from one sample, sequenced in a study of blood T cell repertoires in COVID-19. The data were produced by immunoSEQ multiplex PCR, yet TCRdb's version contains in-frame clones alone and is incomplete. Altogether about 70,000 clones are present, about nine tenths being singletons, with the ten largest covering approximately 11%. The sample consisted of peripheral blood. These TCRs come from a woman under 30 with acute or convalescent COVID-19. Both conserved end residues are trimmed from each CDR3. Clone size is stated in some rows and not others, as once, few, many or a class when expanded.

- TRBJ1-1 TRBV29-1 SVVVAFEAF
- TRBJ1-5 TRBV6-1 ASSEVWSDTNQPQH
- TRBJ1-5 TRBV4-1 ASSQEDRYQPQH
once TRBJ1-1 TRBV5-6 ASSLGSEYTEAF
- TRBJ2-7 TRBV5-6 ASSFGTSGYEQY
- TRBJ1-6 TRBV7-2 ASRPGQLYNSPLH
- TRBJ2-3 TRBV5-1 ASSPRTGLSTDTQY
- TRBJ2-1 TRBV5-4 ASSLSPGGYNEQF
- TRBJ2-7 TRBV18 ASSPQPGYEQY
few TRBJ2-7 TRBV28 ASRQGEAGEQY
- TRBJ2-7 TRBV6-2/TRBV6-3 ASSYRAYEQY
- TRBJ1-1 TRBV11-2 ASSLSPGGMNTEAF
- TRBJ2-7 TRBV6-4 ATERDTVFYEQY
once TRBJ2-7 TRBV9 ASSGGLAGEGRGYEQY
- TRBJ1-1 TRBV30 AWSQTRTEAF
- TRBJ1-5 TRBV24-1 ATSARAGQPQH
- TRBJ1-1 TRBV5-1 ASSLEPGQGGTEAF
- TRBJ1-5 TRBV6-2/TRBV6-3 ASSKTGLGQPQH
- TRBJ2-3 TRBV7-9 ASSPARQARTDTQY
- TRBJ2-3 TRBV28 ASSQTTSGGAYVSDTQY
- TRBJ1-1 TRBV7-9 ASSPRGTGVNTEAF
few TRBJ1-2 TRBV28 ASTPGTGNYGYT
- TRBJ1-5 TRBV5-6 ASSSGTSNQPQH
- TRBJ1-1 TRBV6-2/TRBV6-3 ASSQTGRAF
- TRBJ2-7 TRBV4-3 ASSQDRTGYYEQY
- TRBJ1-2 TRBV2 ASSTGEAYGYT
- TRBJ1-5 TRBV10-3 AISEGAGNQPQH
- TRBJ2-1 TRBV14 ASSSRTGGLSYNEQF
- TRBJ1-5 TRBV2 ASRGGTGEDQPQH
- TRBJ2-1 TRBV18 ASSEMGGPYNEQF
- TRBJ1-4 TRBV5-6 ASSFTVGRHEKLF
once TRBJ1-3 TRBV2 ASRYYRGENTIY
- TRBJ2-1 TRBV6-2/TRBV6-3 ASSYVEAAGSNEQF
few TRBJ1-2 TRBV3-1/TRBV3-2 ASSQQQESYGYT
few TRBJ2-3 TRBV15 ATSSGTSGRDTQY
- TRBJ1-1 TRBV28 ASSSVPPEMNTEAF
- TRBJ1-1 TRBV30 AWSRWTEAF
- TRBJ2-1 TRBV2 ASSRTAYNEQF
- TRBJ2-2 TRBV2 ASSARRGNTGELF
once TRBJ1-1 TRBV4-1 ASRITGKTEAF
- TRBJ1-3 TRBV6-5 ASQGQLSSGNTIY
- TRBJ1-1 TRBV30 AWSQTGGTEAF
- TRBJ1-6 TRBV6-5 ASSSPRSSYNSPLH
- TRBJ1-2 TRBV6-5 ASSSTRQQWDGYT